The 27 T cell receptor beta chains given below trace back to one sample, sequenced in a study of blood T cell repertoires in COVID-19. The table came from immunoSEQ multiplex PCR; TCRdb's copy has only in-frame clones and leaves some out. The sample has approximately 500,000 clones; 88% are singletons. Sequencing input: PBMCs or T cells enriched from blood (not recorded which). The origin of the receptors is a woman in her 40s who had recovered from COVID-19.

The chain employs TRBV11-3 and TRBJ1-1, with D perhaps matching TRBD1 (5 bases). The V gene's germline CDR1 is SGHNT and CDR2 YENEEA. CDR3 length: 13 residues. The V end was cut by 3 bases, the J end by 10 bases, with 15 bases between. CDR3 nucleotides: TGTGCCAGCAGCTTTTACAGCTCGGGGGGAGCTTTCTTT. Its translation is CASSFYSSGGAFF.

This rearrangement joins TRBV5-4 to TRBJ1-4; 7 bases map to TRBD1. The V gene's germline CDR1 is SGHNT and CDR2 YYREEE (reference sequence). Germline trimming cut 4 bases from V and 5 bases from J; bases unmatched to any gene: 8. The CDR3 is 15 residues long. In DNA, the CDR3 is TGTGCCAGCAGCGACAACAGGGGAGCCAATGAAAAACTGTTTTTT. Translating it yields CASSDNRGANEKLFF.

CDR3 sequence: CAIRGTGGFEASYNEQFF. The DNA of the CDR3 is TGTGCCATCAGGGGGACAGGGGGCTTTGAAGCCTCCTACAATGAGCAGTTCTTC. V and J are TRBV10-3 and TRBJ2-1, with TRBD1 matching over 12 bases. Germline CDR1 reads ENHRY; CDR2 reads SYGVKD. The V gene end was trimmed by 6 bases and the J gene end by 0 bases; junction bases not matched to a gene: 9. The CDR3 is 18 amino acids.

The chain is built from TRBV5-4 and TRBJ1-1; D gene uncertain. Trimming removed 0 bases from V and 5 bases from J, with 11 bases in between. Germline assignment: CDR1 SGHNT and CDR2 YYREEE (reference sequence). The CDR3 runs 14 residues. In nucleotides, the CDR3 is TGTGCCAGCAGCTTGGGTTGGGGAGGGACTGAAGCTTTCTTT. It encodes CASSLGWGGTEAFF.

The sample holds a few counts of this clone. The rearrangement links TRBV7-2 to TRBJ1-1, with 11 bases that match TRBD1. This CDR3 is 16 amino acids long. Trimming cost V 5 bases and J 5 bases; bases outside gene matches: 10. Germline V lookup: CDR1 SGHTA, CDR2 FQGNSA. CDR3 sequence reads: CASSPRTGGTRTEAFF. For the CDR3, the DNA is TGTGCCAGCAGCCCTCGGACAGGGGGCACCCGTACTGAAGCTTTCTTT.

The CDR3 reads CATSDRSYEQYF. CDR3 coding DNA: TGTGCCACCAGCGACAGGTCCTACGAGCAGTACTTC. The chain links TRBV15 to TRBJ2-7, with D maybe TRBD1 (6 bases). Germline V gene sequence: CDR1 LNHNV, CDR2 YYDKDF (reference sequence). This CDR3 contains 12 residues. The V end was cut by 5 bases, the J end by 1 base, with 6 bases between.

This clone came up once. The CDR3 sequence is CSVAFGGISTDTQYF. CDR3 nucleotides: TGCAGCGTTGCGTTTGGCGGAATAAGCACAGATACGCAGTATTTT. The chain combines TRBV29-1 with TRBJ2-3; D is unresolved. The CDR3 length is 15 residues. Trimming took 4 bases from V and 0 from J, leaving 14 bases between them. Germline loops: CDR1 SQVTM, CDR2 ANQGSEA.

This clone was detected only a few times. This chain joins TRBV7-2 and TRBJ2-1; D possibly corresponds to TRBD2 (6 bases). The CDR3 is 18 residues long. Germline values: CDR1 SGHTA, CDR2 FQGNSA. V shed 2 bases and J shed 0 bases, with 17 bases lying between them. CDR3 sequence: CASSLYSPSESSYNEQFF. CDR3 nucleotide sequence: TGTGCCAGCAGCTTATATTCCCCTAGCGAAAGCTCCTACAATGAGCAGTTCTTC.

The rearrangement links TRBV5-1 to TRBJ2-3; D call uncertain. V lost 0 bases, J lost 2 bases, and 7 bases lay in between. Per the germline V gene, CDR1 is SGHRS and CDR2 is YFSETQ. This CDR3 has 14 residues. Here the CDR3 DNA reads TGCGCCAGCAGCTTGGGGTCCTACACAGATACGCAGTATTTT. Protein product: CASSLGSYTDTQYF.

The rearrangement uses TRBV18 and TRBJ2-3, with 7 bases aligning to TRBD2. V lost 3 bases, J lost 4 bases, and 7 bases stayed unmatched. CDR3 length equals 15 residues. The V gene's germline CDR1 is KGHSH and CDR2 LQKENI. CDR3: CASSPVRTSSDTQYF. For the CDR3, the DNA is TGTGCCAGCTCACCGGTTCGGACTAGTTCAGATACGCAGTATTTT.

This chain connects TRBV11-3 to TRBJ2-1, with TRBD2 identical over 8 bases. Germline trimming cut 3 bases from V and 4 bases from J; bases unmatched to any gene: 11. The CDR3 loop spans 17 amino acids. CDR1 and CDR2 (germline): SGHNT, YENEEA. CDR3: CASSFPFGVAGYNEQFF. CDR3 DNA sequence: TGTGCCAGCAGCTTTCCCTTCGGGGTAGCGGGGTACAATGAGCAGTTCTTC.

The chain is built from TRBV5-1 and TRBJ1-1, with TRBD1 identical over 7 bases. Germline V CDR1 and CDR2: SGHRS, YFSETQ. Unmatched junction bases numbered 2, after V lost 0 bases and J lost 0 bases. There are 15 residues in the CDR3. The CDR3 DNA reads as TGCGCCAGCAGCTTGGCAGGGGGATTGAACACTGAAGCTTTCTTT. It specifies CASSLAGGLNTEAFF.

The chain links TRBV24-1 to TRBJ1-2, with 9 bases identical to TRBD1. The CDR3 length is 17 residues. Losses at the gene ends were 3 bases for V and 4 bases for J; bases not matched to a gene: 11. Germline lookup yields CDR1 KGHDR and CDR2 SFDVKD. CDR3 in amino acids: CATSDKTTQGAFYGYTF. The CDR3 DNA sequence: TGTGCCACCAGTGATAAAACGACACAGGGGGCGTTCTATGGCTACACCTTC.

The V gene is TRBV5-1, the J gene TRBJ1-3, with D perhaps matching TRBD1 (5 bases). This CDR3 region has 14 residues. Trimming shortened V by 4 bases and J by 8 bases, and 16 bases separated the two germline ends. Germline V CDR1 and CDR2: SGHRS, YFSETQ. CDR3 loop: CASSPDNLGDTIYF. The CDR3 bases are TGCGCCAGCAGCCCGGACAACCTCGGAGACACCATATATTTT.

The chain combines TRBV29-1 with TRBJ2-5; 7 bases fit TRBD2. The CDR3 totals 13 residues. With V trimmed by 0 bases and J by 4 bases, 2 bases remained unmatched. Germline loops: CDR1 SQVTM, CDR2 ANQGSEA. The CDR3 DNA is TGCAGCGTTGAAGAGGGGGGGGGAGAGACCCAGTACTTC. It specifies CSVEEGGGETQYF. Full variable domain (remainder filled in from reference TRBV29-1 and TRBJ2-5): SAVISQKPSRDICQRGTSLTIQCQVDSQVTMMFWYRQQPGQSLTLIATANQGSEATYESGFVIDKFPISRPNLTFSTLTVSNMSPEDSSIYLCSVEEGGGETQYFGPGTRLLVL.

DNA of the CDR3: TGTGCCACCAGCAGAGAACAGCTATCTGGGGCCAACGTCCTGACTTTC. This gives the protein CATSREQLSGANVLTF. The J gene is TRBJ2-6, the V gene TRBV15, with D hard to call. Germline CDR1 and CDR2: LNHNV and YYDKDF (reference sequence). With 0 bases removed from V and 1 base from J, the gap between germline ends came to 7 bases. This CDR3 contains 16 residues.

The CDR3: CASSLAGDNEQFF. DNA of the CDR3: TGCGCCAGCAGCTTGGCCGGAGACAATGAGCAGTTCTTC. This chain connects TRBV5-1 to TRBJ2-1; D is unresolved. The CDR3 length is 13 residues. In germline, CDR1 is SGHRS, CDR2 YFSETQ. V was trimmed by 0 bases and J by 5 bases, leaving 6 bases between them.

This chain links TRBV23-1 with TRBJ1-4; D ambiguous. TRBV23-1 is assigned to the ORF class and has an uncertain function. The CDR3 is made up of 13 amino acids. V lost 4 bases and J 6 bases, leaving 9 bases between the germline ends. CDR3 protein: CASSPYDYEKLFF. The DNA of the CDR3 is TGCGCCAGCAGTCCCTATGACTATGAAAAACTGTTTTTT.

The J gene is TRBJ1-3, the V gene TRBV18; D gene ambiguous. The V end lost 8 bases, the J end lost 8 bases, and 13 bases lay between the germline ends. The germline CDR1 and CDR2 sequences are KGHSH and LQKENI. The CDR3 runs 12 residues. The CDR3 bases are TGTGCCAGCACCGACATTACGGACACCATATATTTT. Protein: CASTDITDTIYF.

This clone was detected once. DNA for the CDR3: TGTGCCAGCAGCCATACCGGGACAGTTAATGGAGAACTGTTTTTT. It is translated as CASSHTGTVNGELFF. V usage is TRBV3-1 (or the pseudogene TRBV3-2) and J usage is TRBJ1-4; 7 nucleotides line up with TRBD1. The CDR3 loop spans 15 amino acids. In germline, CDR1 is LGHDT, CDR2 YNNKEL (reference sequence). Trimming cost V 3 bases and J 12 bases; bases outside gene matches: 13.

The V and J genes are TRBV5-1 and TRBJ2-3; 8 bases are shared with TRBD1. CDR3 length: 18 residues. Germline loops: CDR1 SGHRS, CDR2 YFSETQ. Unmatched junction bases numbered 10, after V lost 1 base and J lost 0 bases. The chain's CDR3 is CASSLLTLGQGSTDTQYF. The CDR3 nucleotides are TGCGCCAGCAGCTTGTTAACGCTAGGACAGGGTAGCACAGATACGCAGTATTTT.

The V and J genes are TRBV7-9 and TRBJ1-4; the D is unclear. Per germline, CDR1 SEHNR and CDR2 FQNEAQ (reference sequence). CDR3 length: 13 amino acids. The V end was cut by 8 bases, the J end by 4 bases, with 11 bases between. DNA for the CDR3: TGTGCCAGCGGATTAGTATTTAATGAAAAACTGTTTTTT. It codes for CASGLVFNEKLFF.

This chain's CDR3 is CAIRGGGRGSYNEQFF. The CDR3 DNA follows: TGTGCCATCAGGGGGGGAGGGCGCGGGAGCTACAATGAGCAGTTCTTC. The chain employs TRBV11-2 and TRBJ2-1; possibly TRBD1 or TRBD2 for D (7 bases each). Trimming removed 10 bases from V and 3 bases from J, with 22 bases in between. Germline V CDR1 and CDR2: SGHAT, FQNNGV. The CDR3 has 16 amino acids. Full variable domain (outside the CDR3, taken from reference TRBV11-2 and TRBJ2-1): EAGVAQSPRYKIIEKRQSVAFWCNPISGHATLYWYQQILGQGPKLLIQFQNNGVVDDSQLPKDRFSAERLKGVDSTLKIQPAKLEDSAVYLCAIRGGGRGSYNEQFFGPGTRLTVL.

The V and J genes are TRBV7-2 and TRBJ1-2; TRBD1 aligns across 11 bases. V trimming: 5 bases; J trimming: 4 bases; junction bases outside the gene matches: 6. CDR1 and CDR2 (germline): SGHTA, FQGNSA. This CDR3 has 15 residues. The CDR3 nucleotides are TGTGCCAGCAGCCGCCCGGGACAGGGGGTCTATGGCTACACCTTC. Encoded protein: CASSRPGQGVYGYTF.

This rearrangement joins TRBV2 to TRBJ2-5, with 10 bases identical to TRBD1. The V and J ends lost 6 bases and 2 bases, in that order; junction bases with no gene match: 3. Germline assignment: CDR1 SNHLY and CDR2 FYNNEI. The CDR3 runs 14 residues. CDR3 sequence reads: CASRGQGRQETQYF. DNA of the CDR3: TGTGCCAGCAGGGGACAGGGGAGGCAAGAGACCCAGTACTTC. Supplemented by reference TRBV2 and TRBJ2-5, the full variable domain reads EPEVTQTPSHQVTQMGQEVILRCVPISNHLYFYWYRQILGQKVEFLVSFYNNEISEKSEIFDDQFSVERPDGSNFTLKIRSTKLEDSAMYFCASRGQGRQETQYFGPGTRLLVL.

The V gene is TRBV7-2, the J gene TRBJ1-3, with TRBD1 identical over 8 bases. Trimming at V came to 6 bases and at J to 0 bases, leaving 4 bases not matched to a gene. Per germline, CDR1 SGHTA and CDR2 FQGNSA. This CDR3 is 15 amino acids long. The CDR3 nucleotides read TGTGCCAGCAGTTGGGACAGGTACTCTGGAAACACCATATATTTT. Residues: CASSWDRYSGNTIYF.

The chain combines TRBV14 with TRBJ2-7; D not certain. Between the trimmed V and J ends, which lost 3 bases and 0 bases, there was a span of 12 bases. The CDR3 is made up of 15 amino acids. From germline, CDR1 is SGHDN and CDR2 FVKESK. CDR3 in DNA: TGTGCCAGCAGCCACCGGGTGTATAGCTCCTACGAGCAGTACTTC. This translates into CASSHRVYSSYEQYF.